One and the same sample provided the 3 T cell receptor beta chains below, sequenced in a study of cytomegalovirus exposure and HLA in healthy donors. Use of 60 Vbeta and 13 Jbeta primers characterized the PCR. Using immunoSEQ multiplex PCR, the repertoire was profiled, and TCRdb retains in-frame clones only, with some absent. The table lists about 170,000 clones, over 80% of them singletons, with 1.2% in the top ten. The specimen was PBMCs. These TCRs come from a boy younger than 10 in good health and CMV-seronegative.

This rearrangement joins TRBV20-1 to TRBJ1-2; D might be TRBD1 (6 bases). The V gene lost 0 bases and the J gene lost 7 bases, with 6 bases spanning the gap. CDR1 and CDR2 (germline): DFQATT, SNEGSKA (reference sequence). This CDR3 is 11 amino acids long. CDR3 nucleotides: TGCAGTGCTAGAGACAGGGGTGGCTACACCTTC. Protein: CSARDRGGYTF.

V gene TRBV9 combines with J gene TRBJ2-1, with TRBD2 matching over 10 bases. This CDR3 comprises 15 residues. After removal of 3 bases from V and 10 bases from J, the junction contained 10 bases not matched to a gene. Germline loops: CDR1 SGDLS, CDR2 YYNGEE. As DNA, the CDR3 is TGTGCCAGCAGCGGGGGTAGCGGGAGGAGCGAAGAGCAGTTCTTC. Its translation is CASSGGSGRSEEQFF.

The rearrangement links TRBV7-9 to TRBJ2-6, with D possibly matching TRBD1 (5 bases). There are 15 residues in the CDR3. The V gene lost 5 bases and the J gene lost 3 bases, with 11 bases spanning the gap. Germline V gene data show CDR1 as SEHNR and CDR2 as FQNEAQ (reference sequence). CDR3 nucleotides: TGTGCCAGCAGCCTCCAGGGAATTGGGGCCAACGTCCTGACTTTC. Translating gives CASSLQGIGANVLTF.